The 21 T cell receptor beta chains listed next were all sequenced from one sample in a study of T cell changes during pregnancy in multiple sclerosis. The data were produced by immunoSEQ multiplex PCR, yet TCRdb's version contains in-frame clones alone and is incomplete. This table holds about 47,000 clones, around 90% found once. Source: peripheral blood, taken in the first trimester of pregnancy. The receptors come from a female donor with multiple sclerosis, enrolled in a pregnancy study.

The V and J genes are TRBV2 and TRBJ1-5; 8 bases match TRBD1. V lost 5 bases and J lost 4; bases outside the gene matches: 16. This CDR3 contains 18 residues. CDR1 SNHLY and CDR2 FYNNEI come from the germline V gene. The CDR3 region is CASSLGIWDRTQNQPQHF. Written as DNA, the CDR3 is TGTGCCAGCAGTTTGGGGATTTGGGACAGGACACAAAATCAGCCCCAGCATTTT.

The chain is built from TRBV21-1 and TRBJ2-1; no DNA check was done on the table's D call, TRBD1. TRBV21-1 is marked as a pseudogene. This CDR3 has 14 amino acids. The CDR3 DNA is TGTGCCACTAATGGAGGTTCAGGGGGCAATGAGCAGTTCTTC. Translation gives CATNGGSGGNEQFF.

This clone was seen a handful of times. J is TRBJ2-2 and V is TRBV6-4; the match to TRBD1 covers 8 bases. The germline CDR1 and CDR2 sequences are MRHNA and SNTAGT. The ends lost 0 bases at V and 6 bases at J; junction bases unmatched: 6. The CDR3 consists of 16 residues. The DNA of the CDR3 is TGTGCCAGCAGTGACTCGGTAGCAGGGGGCTCCGGGGAGCTGTTTTTT. Translated: CASSDSVAGGSGELFF.

The chain employs TRBV5-6 and TRBJ2-5; TRBD1 matches at 8 bases. This CDR3 is 12 amino acids long. The germline gives CDR1 SGHDT, CDR2 YYEEEE. V was pared by 5 bases and J by 6 bases, with 3 bases of the junction left unmatched. CDR3 bases: TGTGCCAGCAGTTGGGACAGGAAGACCCAGTACTTC. Amino acid sequence: CASSWDRKTQYF.

This chain connects TRBV4-3 to TRBJ1-2, with TRBD1 as a possible D gene (5 bases). The ends were cut back, 1 base at V and 4 bases at J, with 13 bases in the middle. Germline CDR1 is LGHNA and CDR2 is YSLEER. This CDR3 contains 15 residues. CDR3 sequence: CASSQVAQGGYGYTF. The CDR3 DNA reads TGCGCCAGCAGCCAAGTCGCCCAGGGAGGCTATGGCTACACCTTC.

This rearrangement joins TRBV28 to TRBJ1-2; 12 nucleotides match TRBD1. The V and J ends lost 5 bases and 6 bases, in that order; junction bases with no gene match: 13. This CDR3 spans 17 amino acids. Germline-derived CDR1 and CDR2 are MDHEN and SYDVKM. DNA of the CDR3: TGTGCCAGCAGTACTGCCGGGACAGGGGGCGTCTTGGATGGCTACACCTTC. Encoded protein: CASSTAGTGGVLDGYTF.

J is TRBJ2-2 and V is TRBV7-2, with 13 bases that match TRBD2. Per the germline V gene, CDR1 is SGHTA and CDR2 is FQGNSA. CDR3 length: 16 residues. V lost 3 bases and J lost 3; bases outside the gene matches: 1. CDR3 amino acids: CASSFGLAGDTGELFF. The CDR3 region has the DNA TGTGCCAGCAGCTTTGGACTAGCGGGGGACACCGGGGAGCTGTTTTTT.

V and J are TRBV2 and TRBJ2-7; D not resolved. CDR1 is SNHLY and CDR2 is FYNNEI in the germline V gene. V was cut by 7 bases and J by 0 bases, with 16 bases left in between. The CDR3 is made up of 15 amino acids. The CDR3 bases are TGTGCCAGCACCGAGTTCTCTGCGGTCTCCTACGAGCAGTACTTC. Amino acid sequence: CASTEFSAVSYEQYF.

This chain links TRBV7-3 with TRBJ2-5; maybe TRBD1 (5 bases). The CDR3 has 14 amino acids. The germline gives CDR1 SGHTA, CDR2 FQGTGA. Trimming removed 1 base from V and 3 bases from J, with 9 bases in between. CDR3 region: CASSLSDSKETQYF. CDR3 nucleotide sequence: TGTGCCAGCAGCTTAAGTGACAGTAAAGAGACCCAGTACTTC. The whole variable domain, remainder taken from reference TRBV7-3 and TRBJ2-5, is GAGVSQTPSNKVTEKGKYVELRCDPISGHTALYWYRQSLGQGPEFLIYFQGTGAADDSGLPNDRFFAVRPEGSVSTLKIQRTERGDSAVYLCASSLSDSKETQYFGPGTRLLVL.

The chain recombines TRBV27 with TRBJ1-5, with D unclear. The germline CDR1 and CDR2 sequences are MNHEY and SMNVEV (reference sequence). CDR3 length: 16 residues. V lost 2 bases and J 7 bases, leaving 18 bases between the germline ends. CDR3 region: CASSLKRDRCEQPQHF. The DNA for the CDR3 is TGTGCCAGCAGTTTAAAACGGGATCGGTGCGAACAGCCCCAGCATTTT.

V is TRBV19 and J is TRBJ1-2; 10 bases are a match to TRBD1. Germline V gene sequence: CDR1 LNHDA, CDR2 SQIVND (reference sequence). This CDR3 spans 13 amino acids. Trimming cost V 5 bases and J 14 bases; bases outside gene matches: 11. CDR3 loop: CASSARDRGVWTF. The CDR3 DNA follows: TGTGCCAGTAGTGCCCGGGACAGGGGAGTGTGGACCTTC. Based on the CDR3 plus reference TRBV19 and TRBJ1-2, the full variable domain is DGGITQSPKYLFRKEGQNVTLSCEQNLNHDAMYWYRQDPGQGLRLIYYSQIVNDFQKGDIAEGYSVSREKKESFPLTVTSAQKNPTAFYLCASSARDRGVWTFGSGTRLTVV.

This chain links TRBV28 with TRBJ1-2; D call uncertain. Germline CDR1 and CDR2: MDHEN and SYDVKM. V lost 4 bases and J lost 6, with 15 bases in between. This CDR3 has 14 residues. The DNA of the CDR3 is TGTGCCAGCAGTTCCCCCGGGAGGGCGGATGGCTACACCTTC. Translating it yields CASSSPGRADGYTF.

This sequence joins TRBV7-3 and TRBJ1-5; TRBD1 might be the D (5 bases). The germline gives CDR1 SGHTA, CDR2 FQGTGA. The CDR3 covers 16 residues. V was pared by 2 bases and J by 11 bases, with 22 bases between. The CDR3 loop is CASSLGGTFELQTQHF. The CDR3 nucleotides are TGTGCCAGCAGCTTAGGGGGGACGTTCGAATTACAGACCCAGCATTTT. The entire variable domain, with the rest obtained from reference TRBV7-3 and TRBJ1-5, is as follows: GAGVSQTPSNKVTEKGKYVELRCDPISGHTALYWYRQSLGQGPEFLIYFQGTGAADDSGLPNDRFFAVRPEGSVSTLKIQRTERGDSAVYLCASSLGGTFELQTQHFGDGTRLSIL.

The CDR3 sequence: CSVYSGANVLTF. The CDR3 DNA reads as TGCAGCGTCTACTCTGGGGCCAACGTCCTGACTTTC. The chain carries TRBV29-1 and TRBJ2-6; no clear D. Germline V lookup: CDR1 SQVTM, CDR2 ANQGSEA. The V and J ends lost 6 bases and 0 bases respectively, with 3 bases between them. CDR3 length equals 12 residues.

This chain links TRBV5-1 with TRBJ2-5; D remains unclear. CDR3 length: 13 amino acids. CDR1 and CDR2 from the germline V gene are SGHRS and YFSETQ. V lost 1 base and J lost 2, with 6 bases in between. CDR3 residues: CASSLFPQETQYF. The CDR3 DNA follows: TGCGCCAGCAGCTTGTTCCCACAAGAGACCCAGTACTTC.

This rearrangement joins TRBV5-4 to TRBJ2-6; D perhaps matches TRBD2 (5 bases). This CDR3 comprises 15 residues. CDR1 and CDR2 from the germline V gene are SGHNT and YYREEE (reference sequence). Trimming left V 3 bases short and J 4 bases short, with 11 bases between. The CDR3 region is CASSSARVGANVLTF. CDR3 nucleotides: TGTGCCAGCAGCTCGGCGAGGGTCGGGGCCAACGTCCTGACTTTC.

This clone was seen a single time. The rearrangement links TRBV27 to TRBJ2-1; 10 nucleotides line up with TRBD2. The CDR3 is 19 residues long. V lost 3 bases and J lost 0; bases outside the gene matches: 11. Per the germline V gene, CDR1 is MNHEY and CDR2 is SMNVEV (reference sequence). CDR3 DNA sequence: TGTGCCAGCAGTTTCGAAGCACTAGCGGGGCGTACCTCCTACAATGAGCAGTTCTTC. Residues: CASSFEALAGRTSYNEQFF.

The chain recombines TRBV27 with TRBJ1-2; D perhaps matches TRBD1 (5 bases). This CDR3 region has 15 residues. CDR1 MNHEY and CDR2 SMNVEV come from the germline V gene (reference sequence). The ends were cut back, 9 bases at V and 2 bases at J, with 19 bases in the middle. CDR3 nucleotide sequence: TGTGCCAGTAAGAACCCCAGGGCTGGGAACTATGGCTACACCTTC. Protein product: CASKNPRAGNYGYTF.

V is TRBV7-2 and J is TRBJ2-7, with D hard to call. V shed 4 bases and J shed 4 bases, with 20 bases lying between them. Germline lookup yields CDR1 SGHTA and CDR2 FQGNSA. The CDR3 has 16 residues. The CDR3 protein is CASSSSIGTRSYEQYF. For the CDR3, the DNA is TGTGCCAGCAGCTCCTCTATCGGAACGAGGAGTTACGAGCAGTACTTC.

CDR3 in DNA: TGTGCCAGCAGCTTAGTTGGAGGGGCCGCCTCCTACGAGCAGTACTTC. This encodes CASSLVGGAASYEQYF. V is TRBV11-2 and J is TRBJ2-7, with a tentative D call TRBD2 (6 bases). V gave up 1 base and J gave up 0 bases, with 13 bases separating them. The CDR3 spans 16 residues. Germline V gives CDR1 SGHAT, CDR2 FQNNGV.

V usage is TRBV7-9 and J usage is TRBJ2-3; TRBD2 agrees at 8 bases. V shed 6 bases, J shed 4 bases, and the junction held 9 bases outside the gene matches. Germline CDR1 reads SEHNR; CDR2 reads FQNEAQ (reference sequence). This CDR3 comprises 15 residues. The CDR3 sequence: CASRSLRGEADTQYF. CDR3 DNA: TGTGCCAGCAGGTCTTTGCGGGGGGAAGCAGATACGCAGTATTTT.